This is a list of T cell receptor beta chains from one sample in a study of CD8 T cells in Susac syndrome. TCRdb re-derived calls from the immunoSEQ multiplex PCR reads in MiXCR, one entry per CDR3 protein. Of approximately 210,000 distinct CDR3 sequences listed, 94% are singletons. Sequenced: CD4+ T cells from PBMCs. Source of these receptors: a human donor with Susac syndrome. Both conserved end residues are part of each CDR3. Fields, in order: J gene, clone size, V gene, D gene, CDR3 protein, CDR3 DNA. A D gene is named only where the DNA matches it firmly. Only part of the rows carry a size: once, few, many, or a class if the clone is expanded.

J: TRBJ1-6; size: -; V: TRBV30; D: TRBD1; CDR3: CAWGGQYNSPLHF; DNA: TGTGCCTGGGGGGGACAGTATAATTCACCCCTCCACTTT
J: TRBJ2-5; size: -; V: TRBV30; D: -; CDR3: CAWKDSNVQETQYF; DNA: TGTGCCTGGAAGGACAGTAACGTCCAAGAGACCCAGTACTTC
J: TRBJ1-3; size: -; V: TRBV12-3/TRBV12-4; D: -; CDR3: CASSLGLGNTIYF; DNA: TGTGCCAGCAGTTTAGGGCTCGGAAACACCATATATTTT
J: TRBJ2-1; size: -; V: TRBV14; D: TRBD1; CDR3: CASSQPKQGAFGEQFF; DNA: TGTGCCAGCAGCCAACCCAAACAGGGGGCATTTGGTGAGCAGTTCTTC
J: TRBJ1-4; size: -; V: TRBV30; D: TRBD1; CDR3: CAWRQGQTNEKLFF; DNA: TGTGCCTGGAGACAGGGACAGACTAATGAAAAACTGTTTTTT
J: TRBJ1-2; size: -; V: TRBV10-3; D: -; CDR3: CAISEGDSYGYTF; DNA: TGTGCCATCAGTGAGGGTGACTCCTATGGCTACACCTTC
J: TRBJ1-4; size: -; V: TRBV3-1; D: TRBD1; CDR3: CASSQGDSSNEKLFF; DNA: TGTGCCAGCAGCCAAGGGGACAGCTCAAATGAAAAACTGTTTTTT
J: TRBJ2-5; size: -; V: TRBV6-2/TRBV6-3; D: -; CDR3: CASSYSASQETQYF; DNA: TGTGCCAGCAGTTACTCGGCCAGTCAAGAGACCCAGTACTTC
J: TRBJ2-7; size: -; V: TRBV6-6; D: -; CDR3: CASAGDSGYEQYF; DNA: TGTGCCAGCGCTGGGGACTCCGGCTACGAGCAGTACTTC
J: TRBJ1-5; size: -; V: TRBV18; D: -; CDR3: CASSARAGEPQHF; DNA: TGTGCCAGCTCAGCAAGGGCTGGTGAGCCCCAGCATTTT
J: TRBJ2-5; size: once; V: TRBV12-3/TRBV12-4; D: -; CDR3: CASSSRPGGPGGETQYF; DNA: TGTGCCAGCAGTTCGCGGCCTGGTGGGCCCGGTGGAGAGACCCAGTACTTC
J: TRBJ2-3; size: -; V: TRBV19; D: -; CDR3: CASSTLADTQYF; DNA: TGTGCCAGTAGTACTCTGGCAGATACGCAGTATTTT
J: TRBJ1-1; size: -; V: TRBV4-3; D: -; CDR3: CASSQDFNTEAFF; DNA: TGCGCCAGCAGCCAAGATTTTAACACTGAAGCTTTCTTT
J: TRBJ2-7; size: -; V: TRBV29-1; D: -; CDR3: CSVAGHNYEQYF; DNA: TGCAGCGTTGCAGGGCACAACTACGAGCAGTACTTC
J: TRBJ1-1; size: -; V: TRBV6-5; D: -; CDR3: CASSRSVNTEAFF; DNA: TGTGCCAGCAGTAGGTCGGTGAACACTGAAGCTTTCTTT
J: TRBJ1-4; size: -; V: TRBV2; D: -; CDR3: CASSDWDEKLFF; DNA: TGTGCCAGCAGTGACTGGGATGAAAAACTGTTTTTT
J: TRBJ2-3; size: -; V: TRBV7-2; D: TRBD2; CDR3: CASSRTASGRDTQYF; DNA: TGTGCCAGCAGCCGCACGGCTAGCGGCCGGGATACGCAGTATTTT
J: TRBJ1-1; size: -; V: TRBV19; D: -; CDR3: CASNPQGSRMNTEAFF; DNA: TGTGCCAGTAATCCGCAGGGGAGTCGGATGAACACTGAAGCTTTCTTT
J: TRBJ1-2; size: -; V: TRBV30; D: TRBD1; CDR3: CAWSASGQGAWYTF; DNA: TGTGCCTGGAGTGCTTCTGGACAGGGGGCCTGGTACACCTTC
J: TRBJ2-5; size: -; V: TRBV10-3; D: TRBD2; CDR3: CAITSSGTSGVETQYF; DNA: TGTGCCATCACCTCCTCCGGGACTAGCGGTGTTGAGACCCAGTACTTC
J: TRBJ1-1; size: -; V: TRBV7-3; D: -; CDR3: CASSSLGPNTEAFF; DNA: TGTGCCAGCAGCTCCCTCGGACCCAACACTGAAGCTTTCTTT
J: TRBJ1-2; size: -; V: TRBV20-1; D: TRBD1; CDR3: CSADNPGGNYGYTF; DNA: TGCAGTGCGGACAACCCAGGGGGAAACTATGGCTACACCTTC
J: TRBJ2-7; size: -; V: TRBV6-6; D: -; CDR3: CASSYPGTNRAEQYF; DNA: TGTGCCAGCAGTTACCCCGGGACCAACAGGGCCGAGCAGTACTTC
J: TRBJ2-3; size: -; V: TRBV5-1; D: -; CDR3: CASSMPTRGSTDTQYF; DNA: TGCGCCAGCAGCATGCCCACGCGGGGCTCCACAGATACGCAGTATTTT
J: TRBJ2-1; size: -; V: TRBV12-5; D: TRBD1; CDR3: CASGPGTGQQEQFF; DNA: TGTGCTAGTGGCCCCGGGACAGGGCAACAGGAGCAGTTCTTC
J: TRBJ2-7; size: -; V: TRBV30; D: -; CDR3: CACFRTGTGYEQYF; DNA: TGTGCCTGTTTTAGGACTGGCACCGGTTACGAGCAGTACTTC
J: TRBJ2-6; size: -; V: TRBV7-2; D: -; CDR3: CASTRDWAGANVLTF; DNA: TGTGCCAGCACCAGGGACTGGGCAGGGGCCAACGTCCTGACTTTC
J: TRBJ1-1; size: -; V: TRBV20-1; D: TRBD1; CDR3: CSAPRGDSLNTEAFF; DNA: TGCAGTGCCCCTCGGGGGGACAGTCTGAACACTGAAGCTTTCTTT
J: TRBJ1-4; size: -; V: TRBV7-9; D: -; CDR3: CASSLSRVATNEKLFF; DNA: TGTGCCAGCAGCTTATCAAGAGTTGCAACTAATGAAAAACTGTTTTTT
J: TRBJ2-1; size: -; V: TRBV7-9; D: -; CDR3: CASNPPGRDNEQFF; DNA: TGTGCCAGCAACCCTCCCGGCAGGGACAATGAGCAGTTCTTC
J: TRBJ2-5; size: -; V: TRBV5-1; D: -; CDR3: CASSPGPIGETQYF; DNA: TGCGCCAGCAGCCCGGGTCCCATAGGGGAGACCCAGTACTTC
J: TRBJ1-2; size: few; V: TRBV4-1; D: -; CDR3: CASSQVTTGNYGYTF; DNA: TGCGCCAGCAGCCAAGTGACTACGGGGAACTATGGCTACACCTTC
J: TRBJ1-2; size: few; V: TRBV20-1; D: -; CDR3: CSARDAANYGYTF; DNA: TGCAGTGCTAGAGATGCTGCTAACTATGGCTACACCTTC
J: TRBJ2-4; size: -; V: TRBV20-1; D: -; CDR3: CSARLDGTKNIQYF; DNA: TGCAGTGCTAGATTAGATGGAACCAAAAACATTCAGTACTTC
J: TRBJ2-1; size: -; V: TRBV5-6; D: TRBD2; CDR3: CASSLVASGGIEQFF; DNA: TGTGCCAGCAGCTTGGTTGCTAGCGGGGGAATTGAGCAGTTCTTC
J: TRBJ1-2; size: once; V: TRBV6-2/TRBV6-3; D: -; CDR3: CASSYGRPTNYGYTF; DNA: TGTGCCAGCAGTTACGGCAGGCCTACTAACTATGGCTACACCTTC
J: TRBJ2-4; size: once; V: TRBV5-1; D: TRBD2; CDR3: CASSSGSSGLGAKNIQYF; DNA: TGCGCCAGCAGTTCTGGGTCTAGCGGCTTAGGAGCCAAAAACATTCAGTACTTC
J: TRBJ2-5; size: -; V: TRBV6-2/TRBV6-3; D: -; CDR3: CASTVDSQETQYF; DNA: TGTGCCAGCACCGTGGACAGCCAAGAGACCCAGTACTTC
J: TRBJ1-2; size: -; V: TRBV3-1; D: -; CDR3: CASSQGQTLNYGYTF; DNA: TGTGCCAGCAGCCAAGGCCAAACCTTAAACTATGGCTACACCTTC
J: TRBJ2-3; size: -; V: TRBV30; D: -; CDR3: CAWRGSTDTQYF; DNA: TGTGCCTGGAGAGGCTCCACAGATACGCAGTATTTT
J: TRBJ2-3; size: -; V: TRBV5-4; D: -; CDR3: CASSLAQGSADTQYF; DNA: TGTGCCAGCAGCTTGGCGCAGGGTTCGGCAGATACGCAGTATTTT